Listed below are T cell receptor beta chains from one sample, sequenced in a study of sequential checkpoint blockade in melanoma. Using immunoSEQ multiplex PCR, the repertoire was profiled, and TCRdb retains in-frame clones only, with some absent. The repertoire holds over 25,000 clones, with 60% to 80% as singletons. The sample here was CD8+ T cells sorted from blood (inferred from file names), taken from a patient given nivolumab and ipilimumab in sequence. The receptor source for this set is a human donor with melanoma. Both conserved end residues are part of each CDR3. The D gene is left open where the match is weak. Expanded clones get a size class; other rows say once, few or many, or leave the size out.

clone size,V gene,J gene,D gene,CDR3 DNA,CDR3 protein
.,TRBV28,TRBJ2-3,.,TGTGCCAGCACCTGGGCCTCCGTGGCAGATACGCAGTATTTT,CASTWASVADTQYF
once,TRBV30,TRBJ1-2,.,TGTGCCTGGAGGGGTGGACAGTCCAACTATGGCTACACCTTC,CAWRGGQSNYGYTF
.,TRBV13,TRBJ2-1,TRBD1,TGTGCCAGCACCCTAAGCGGACAGGTAAATGAGCAGTTCTTC,CASTLSGQVNEQFF
.,TRBV19,TRBJ1-2,TRBD1,TGTGCCAGTAGTATTGGGACAGCAAATGGCTACACCTTC,CASSIGTANGYTF
.,TRBV4-1,TRBJ1-2,TRBD1,TGCGCCAGCAGCCGGCAGGGGGCTGATGATGGCTACACCTTC,CASSRQGADDGYTF
.,TRBV7-8,TRBJ1-2,TRBD1,TGTGCCAGCAGCTTTATAAGGGACAGGAACTCATACACCTTC,CASSFIRDRNSYTF
.,TRBV4-1,TRBJ2-7,TRBD1,TGCGCCAGCAGCATTCTAGGCGACAGGGGGGACGAGCAGTACTTC,CASSILGDRGDEQYF
.,TRBV7-2,TRBJ2-3,TRBD2,TGTGCCAGCAGCTCATACGGACTAGCGGGGGCAGGGGATACGCAGTATTTT,CASSSYGLAGAGDTQYF
.,TRBV6-1,TRBJ2-3,.,TGTGCCAGCAAAGGACTGACTAGCACAGATACGCAGTATTTT,CASKGLTSTDTQYF
.,TRBV7-6,TRBJ1-3,TRBD1,TGTGCCAGCAGCTTAGCCAAGGGGGCGTATTCTGGAAACACCATATATTTT,CASSLAKGAYSGNTIYF
.,TRBV5-8,TRBJ2-3,.,TGTGCCAGCAGCCCTAGGCCGAATACGCAGTATTTT,CASSPRPNTQYF
.,TRBV4-1,TRBJ1-3,.,TGCGCCAGCAGCCAAGACCACAGGTCTGGAAACACCATATATTTT,CASSQDHRSGNTIYF
.,TRBV19,TRBJ2-7,.,TGTGCCAGTAGTTACCTCGCAGGGATCAACGAGCAGTACTTC,CASSYLAGINEQYF
.,TRBV7-2,TRBJ2-7,TRBD1,TGTGCCAGCAGCTTAGTTGGACAGGGCCTAGGTTATACCTACGAGCAGTACTTC,CASSLVGQGLGYTYEQYF
.,TRBV7-6,TRBJ2-7,TRBD2,TGTGCCAGCAGCTTAGAGGCGGGGGGGTTGTACGAGCAGTACTTC,CASSLEAGGLYEQYF
.,TRBV28,TRBJ1-4,TRBD1,TGTGCCAGCAGAGAAGACAGGGGAGGGGAAAAACTGTTTTTT,CASREDRGGEKLFF
.,TRBV5-4,TRBJ2-2,.,TGTGCCAGCAGCTTGAAGTCGCAGGGGTGGGCCGGGGAGCTGTTTTTT,CASSLKSQGWAGELFF
.,TRBV19,TRBJ1-6,.,TGTGCCAGTAGTGTCACAGGACCACCCCTCCACTTT,CASSVTGPPLHF
.,TRBV27,TRBJ2-1,.,TGTGCCAGCAGTTTAAGCGGTTCCCTTTACAATGAGCAGTTCTTC,CASSLSGSLYNEQFF
few,TRBV4-1,TRBJ1-2,.,TGCGCCAGCAGCCATTCTACAGGCATGGGCTACACCTTC,CASSHSTGMGYTF
.,TRBV7-8,TRBJ2-7,.,TGTGCCAGCAGCTTGGCCGGCCGACATGGCCTCGAGCAGTACTTC,CASSLAGRHGLEQYF
.,TRBV6-1,TRBJ2-3,.,TGTGCCAGCAGTCAAGCTAACAGGGTTCTGACAGATACGCAGTATTTT,CASSQANRVLTDTQYF
once,TRBV7-8,TRBJ2-5,.,TGTGCCAGCAGCTCCCAGGGTACTCCGGAGACCCAGTACTTC,CASSSQGTPETQYF
.,TRBV10-2,TRBJ1-2,.,TGCGCCAGCAGGGGAGGAGAGGATGGCTACACCTTC,CASRGGEDGYTF
.,TRBV9,TRBJ2-3,TRBD1,TGTGCCAGCAGCACATCCGGGACAGGGGGCGGCGCAGATACGCAGTATTTT,CASSTSGTGGGADTQYF
.,TRBV13,TRBJ2-1,TRBD1,TGTGCCAGCAGCTTAGAGGGGGACAGAAACAATGAGCAGTTCTTC,CASSLEGDRNNEQFF
.,TRBV4-1,TRBJ1-1,TRBD1,TGCGCCAGCCGATACAGGGGGGGGAGTCCTTTCTTT,CASRYRGGSPFF
many,TRBV2,TRBJ2-1,.,TGTGCCAGCAGTGGCGGGACCAGCAATGAGCAGTTCTTC,CASSGGTSNEQFF
few,TRBV7-9,TRBJ2-5,TRBD2,TGTGCCAGCAGACCGACTAGCGGCGCAAGCCAAGAGACCCAGTACTTC,CASRPTSGASQETQYF
.,TRBV4-1,TRBJ2-3,.,TGCGCCAGCAGCCAAGGTCCAGCGGGCTACACAGATACGCAGTATTTT,CASSQGPAGYTDTQYF
.,TRBV13,TRBJ2-5,TRBD2,TGTGCCAGCAGCCTCACCCAACTAGCGGGGGCCCCGAGAGAGACCCAGTACTTC,CASSLTQLAGAPRETQYF
.,TRBV28,TRBJ2-7,TRBD1,TGTGCCAGCAGTTCCCCGGGACAGTCCTACGAGCAGTACTTC,CASSSPGQSYEQYF
.,TRBV7-9,TRBJ1-2,TRBD1,TGTGCCAGCAGCCTGATAGGACAGGGGCGCACCTATCCCCACTTC,CASSLIGQGRTYPHF
.,TRBV7-9,TRBJ2-5,TRBD2,TGTGCCAGCAGCTCATTAGCGGGGGCACTCCAAGAGACCCAGTACTTC,CASSSLAGALQETQYF
.,TRBV4-3,TRBJ1-4,.,TGCGCCAGCAGCCAAGACCAGACAGCGAGTGAAAAACTGTTTTTT,CASSQDQTASEKLFF
.,TRBV19,TRBJ1-2,.,TGTGCCAGTAGTGTGGAGGGGCTGGCCTATGGCTACACCTTC,CASSVEGLAYGYTF
once,TRBV5-4,TRBJ1-1,.,TGTGCCAGCAGCTTGGCCATAGGGGGCACTGAAGCTTTCTTT,CASSLAIGGTEAFF
.,TRBV9,TRBJ2-5,TRBD1,TGTGCCAGCAGCGTAGCTCCCCGGGGACAGAACCCTCAAGAGACCCAGTACTTC,CASSVAPRGQNPQETQYF
.,TRBV27,TRBJ2-7,.,TGTGCCAGCAGTTTCGGTCCGAGCTACGAGCAGTACTTC,CASSFGPSYEQYF
.,TRBV7-9,TRBJ2-7,.,TGTGCCAGCTCGGGGTCCCCGCACTCCTACGAGCAGTACTTC,CASSGSPHSYEQYF
.,TRBV7-3,TRBJ2-5,TRBD1,TGTGCCAGCAGCCGCACAGGGGAAGAGACCCAGTACTTC,CASSRTGEETQYF
.,TRBV5-1,TRBJ2-1,TRBD2,TGCGCCAGCAGCTTGGGGCTAGCGGGGCGCTACAATGAGCAGTTCTTC,CASSLGLAGRYNEQFF
.,TRBV4-2,TRBJ2-3,TRBD2,TGTGCCAGCAGCCAAGGAGAAGCGGGGGGGGTATATACGCAGTATTTT,CASSQGEAGGVYTQYF
.,TRBV5-4,TRBJ1-1,TRBD1,TGTGCCAGCAGCTTGGTGGGACAGGCGAACACTGAAGCTTTCTTT,CASSLVGQANTEAFF
.,TRBV7-6,TRBJ1-1,TRBD1,TGTGCCAGCAGCTTAAGGACAGGGGCGAGCACTGAAGCTTTCTTT,CASSLRTGASTEAFF
once,TRBV7-3,TRBJ2-3,TRBD2,TGTGCCAGCAGCTCCTCCGGGGGGGCCGTCGATACGCAGTATTTT,CASSSSGGAVDTQYF
.,TRBV4-3,TRBJ1-3,.,TGCGCCAGCAGCCAAGATTACCCAGTCCTCTCTGGAAACACCATATATTTT,CASSQDYPVLSGNTIYF
.,TRBV27,TRBJ2-1,TRBD2,TGTGCCAGCAGCCCTCCGGGGGGGCGACGTGAGCAGTTCTTC,CASSPPGGRREQFF
.,TRBV29-1,TRBJ2-2,.,TGCAGCGTTGTCCCAGGGAACGGGGAGCTGTTTTTT,CSVVPGNGELFF
.,TRBV9,TRBJ1-4,.,TGTGCCAGCAGCGTAGCGGGTGGGGCTGAAGATGAAAAACTGTTTTTT,CASSVAGGAEDEKLFF
.,TRBV7-8,TRBJ1-4,.,TGTGCCAGCAGCCTGGTTGGGGGCGCAACTAATGAAAAACTGTTTTTT,CASSLVGGATNEKLFF
.,TRBV4-1,TRBJ2-1,.,TGCGCCAGCAGCCAAGAGGGGGGGCAGTTCTTC,CASSQEGGQFF